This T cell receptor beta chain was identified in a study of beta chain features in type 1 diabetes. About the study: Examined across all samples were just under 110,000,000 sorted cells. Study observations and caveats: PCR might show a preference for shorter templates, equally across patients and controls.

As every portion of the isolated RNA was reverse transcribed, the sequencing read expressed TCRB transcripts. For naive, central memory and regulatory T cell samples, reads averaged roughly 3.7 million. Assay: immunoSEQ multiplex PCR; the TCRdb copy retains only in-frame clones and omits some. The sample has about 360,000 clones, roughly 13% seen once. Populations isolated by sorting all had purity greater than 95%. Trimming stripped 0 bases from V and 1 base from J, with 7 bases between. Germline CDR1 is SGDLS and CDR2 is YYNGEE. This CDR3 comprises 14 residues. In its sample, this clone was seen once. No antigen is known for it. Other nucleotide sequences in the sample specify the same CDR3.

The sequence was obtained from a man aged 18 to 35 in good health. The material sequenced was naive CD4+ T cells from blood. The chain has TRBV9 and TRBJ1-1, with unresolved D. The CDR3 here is CASSVAPGNTEAFF. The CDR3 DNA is TGTGCCAGCAGCGTAGCACCGGGGAACACTGAAGCTTTCTTT.